This T cell receptor (beta chain) was found in a study of blood T cell repertoires in COVID-19 (dated by TCRdb to 2019 to 2021). For the study in its entirety: Collaborator samples came from the United States, Italy and Spain and covered acute and convalescent phases of COVID-19. The material from the prospective study consisted of cDNA or gDNA derived from T cells, B-cell-depleted T cells, or PBMCs. The dataset comprised deeply sampled blood TCRbeta repertoires from subjects exposed to, actively infected with, or recovered from COVID-19. The repertoires were made available in a free public database intended to serve as a resource for research on the immune response to SARS-CoV-2. The samples were drawn from two sources: the first 160 participants of the ongoing ImmuneRACE study, and 1,254 subjects contributed by 6 global collaborators. A de-identified subject ID, COVID-19 status, age in years and sex were almost always included in the sample metadata. Where HLA class I and class II types were available, the types were taken from metadata supplied by the sample provider, not from assay-based typing. Broader findings and caveats from the paper: How much clinical and demographic metadata was included differed by source and by participant, and the metadata was provided uncurated.

A word on this clone: No cognate antigen has been identified for it. No much larger clone is present one base from it, and per-base qualities are unavailable.

TCRbeta CDR3 regions were amplified from genomic DNA using the immunoSEQ Assay, a bias-controlled multiplex PCR. Turning to the authors' computational methods: The number of nucleated cells in each sample was estimated from the amplification of reference gene primers within the assay. To quantify the absolute abundance of each unique TCRbeta CDR3 rearrangement, sequence reads were collapsed and filtered. For each sample, productive Simpson clonality was calculated as the square root of Simpson's diversity index over productive rearrangements. Drawn from immuneACCESS, this table holds only the in-frame rearrangements with V and J called that TCRdb kept. Clones are partly lost; checked studies trace under half to an unresolved V gene and leave the rest unexplained. D and trimming were read from the DNA, whereas the V and J calls and clone size are those reported in that table. This sample gives some 300,000 clones in total; 87% of them show up just once. The ten largest clones capture about 2% of the sample.

Whole blood was collected in K2EDTA tubes by collaborating institutions according to the institutions' own protocols. For TCRbeta analysis, collaborators shipped samples in one of three forms: frozen whole blood, isolated PBMCs, or DNA extracted from either of those sample types. The sequence was collected from a man aged 18 to 35 with active or convalescent COVID-19. Sequenced material: peripheral blood.

The DNA sequence is given as TGTGCCAGCTCACCCGGAGATGGCTACACCTTC. Translated, this gives CASSPGDGYTF. The sequence is built from TRBV18 and TRBJ1-2, with no reliable assignment of the D segment. As encoded in the germline V gene, CDR1 is KGHSH while CDR2 is LQKENI. Between the V and J ends, shortened by 3 bases and 6 bases respectively, the junction contains 5 bases. The CDR3 holds 11 amino acids from the cysteine to the phenylalanine. Just CDR3 DNA is preserved here, 33 bases in frame from base 1.